The 29 T cell receptor beta chains listed next were all sequenced from one sample in a study of T-cell memory formation after mild COVID-19 (dated by TCRdb to the early 2020s). The library was obtained by 5' RACE. Sequencing used an Illumina NovaSeq 6000. The public reads were reanalyzed by TCRdb: fastp trimming at Q25, MiXCR alignment, in-frame beta chains only. Rows merge per CDR3 protein into single entries with the most common DNA and genes. The sample records under 300,000 distinct CDR3 sequences, 7.5% to 9.5% of which are singletons. The ten largest clones add up to about 20% of the sample. The source material was PBMCs or a T cell subset sorted from them (not recorded which). The source of these receptors is a man aged 18 to 29 who had mild COVID-19 (a few samples of this study predate the infection). The sample titles of this study are shuffled in the database, so cell type and time point are left out; the donor was told from shared clones.

This clonotype was counted many times. This chain uses TRBV6-6 with TRBJ2-5, with D tentatively TRBD2 (5 bases). V gave up 2 bases and J gave up 2 bases, with 12 bases separating them. Germline V gene lookup returns CDR1 MNHNY and CDR2 SVGAGI (reference sequence). The CDR3 has 15 residues. This chain's CDR3 is CASSYLRTVQETQYF. DNA of the CDR3: TGTGCCAGCAGTTACCTCCGGACTGTACAAGAGACCCAGTACTTC.

CDR3 region: CASRDSSATNEKLFF. The CDR3 region has the DNA TGTGCCAGCAGGGACAGCTCTGCAACTAATGAAAAACTGTTTTTT. The rearrangement joins TRBV3-1 to TRBJ1-4; D is possibly TRBD1 (6 bases). V was shortened by 6 bases and J by 0 bases, with 11 bases between the two germline ends. Germline V gene data show CDR1 as LGHDT and CDR2 as YNNKEL (reference sequence). CDR3 length: 15 residues.

The CDR3 reads CASTMGGETQYF. CDR3 in DNA: TGTGCCAGCACAATGGGGGGGGAGACCCAGTACTTC. The chain carries TRBV7-2 and TRBJ2-5; 7 nucleotides agree with TRBD2. Germline trimming cut 7 bases from V and 5 bases from J; bases unmatched to any gene: 4. CDR1 is SGHTA, CDR2 FQGNSA, per germline. This CDR3 has 12 residues. Full variable domain (missing parts from reference TRBV7-2 and TRBJ2-5): GAGVSQSPSNKVTEKGKDVELRCDPISGHTALYWYRQSLGQGLEFLIYFQGNSAPDKSGLPSDRFSAERTGGSVSTLTIQRTQQEDSAVYLCASTMGGETQYFGPGTRLLVL.

This chain connects TRBV7-9 to TRBJ1-5, with D hard to call. Germline CDR1 is SEHNR and CDR2 is FQNEAQ (reference sequence). V shed 4 bases and J shed 0 bases, with 7 bases lying between them. This CDR3 has 14 amino acids. As DNA, the CDR3 is TGTGCCAGCAGCTCATTCAATAGCAATCAGCCCCAGCATTTT. Its protein is CASSSFNSNQPQHF.

The rearrangement links TRBV7-3 to TRBJ2-3; perhaps TRBD1 as D (6 bases). Germline V gene sequence: CDR1 SGHTA, CDR2 FQGTGA. The CDR3 is 15 residues long. V lost 5 bases to trimming and J lost 2 bases, with 14 bases between them. The DNA for the CDR3 is TGTGCCAGCAGCATCGAAGGGGGATTCACAGATACGCAGTATTTT. Translation gives CASSIEGGFTDTQYF.

This clonotype occurred once. The chain links TRBV7-8 to TRBJ2-1, with unresolved D. Trimming removed 3 bases from V and 6 bases from J, with 12 bases in between. The CDR3 extends over 14 amino acids. Germline V gene lookup returns CDR1 SGHVS and CDR2 FQNEAQ. CDR3 DNA sequence: TGTGCCAGCAGCTTTGGCAATTCTGGCAATGAGCAGTTCTTC. Its translation is CASSFGNSGNEQFF.

This clonotype has a handful of counts. The V and J genes are TRBV19 and TRBJ2-7; 8 nucleotides align to TRBD2. Trimming at V came to 6 bases and at J to 3 bases, leaving 10 bases not matched to a gene. CDR3 length: 15 amino acids. Germline CDR1 and CDR2: LNHDA and SQIVND (reference sequence). The CDR3 loop reads CASSYRGGLGYEQYF. The DNA of the CDR3 is TGTGCCAGTAGCTACCGGGGGGGCCTGGGCTACGAGCAGTACTTC.

This clonotype was counted between two and nine times. The V and J genes are TRBV5-1 and TRBJ1-3, with 12 bases aligning to TRBD1. Germline lookup yields CDR1 SGHRS and CDR2 YFSETQ. The CDR3 extends over 20 amino acids. V gave up 4 bases and J gave up 0 bases; unmatched junction bases: 14. For the CDR3, the DNA is TGCGCCAGCAGCACGGGACAGGGGGCTCCTAGGCAAAACTCTGGAAACACCATATATTTT. It yields the protein CASSTGQGAPRQNSGNTIYF.

The chain is built from TRBV7-2 and TRBJ1-2; possible D gene TRBD1, 5 bases. The CDR3 consists of 15 residues. The germline CDR1 and CDR2 sequences are SGHTA and FQGNSA. Trimming took off 1 base at V and 8 bases at J, with 17 bases between the two ends. CDR3 DNA sequence: TGTGCCAGCAGCTTAGGGGGCAGCCAAGTTGGAGGCTACACCTTC. It codes for CASSLGGSQVGGYTF.

The V and J genes are TRBV28 and TRBJ1-2, with D perhaps TRBD1 (5 bases). CDR3 length: 15 residues. The V end was cut by 6 bases, the J end by 8 bases, with 22 bases between. The germline V gene has CDR1 MDHEN and CDR2 SYDVKM. For the CDR3, the DNA is TGTGCCAGCAGCCGTCAACCCGGGACCGGTTGGGGCTACACCTTC. It specifies CASSRQPGTGWGYTF.

The V call is TRBV2, the J call TRBJ1-5; no clear D gene. The CDR3 has 14 amino acids. Germline lookup yields CDR1 SNHLY and CDR2 FYNNEI. Trimming removed 4 bases at V and 5 bases at J, with 12 bases between. The CDR3 sequence is CASSGVSEDQPQHF. Written as DNA, the CDR3 is TGTGCCAGCAGTGGGGTCAGTGAAGATCAGCCCCAGCATTTT.

The chain combines TRBV7-8 with TRBJ2-7, with 8 bases matching TRBD1. J lost 6 bases, V lost 3 bases, and 13 bases had no gene match. Germline CDR1 SGHVS, CDR2 FQNEAQ. The CDR3 is 16 amino acids. CDR3 bases: TGTGCCAGCAGCTTTCCGGACAGGGACTCCCTCGGCGAGCAGTACTTC. This encodes CASSFPDRDSLGEQYF.

This clonotype was seen only a few times. The genes are TRBV5-1 and TRBJ2-6; D remains ambiguous. This CDR3 contains 16 residues. CDR1 and CDR2 from the germline V gene are SGHRS and YFSETQ. V was clipped by 4 bases and J by 0 bases, with 11 bases between them. Here the CDR3 reads CASSARGDSGANVLTF. The CDR3 DNA reads TGCGCCAGCAGCGCGCGAGGTGACTCTGGGGCCAACGTCCTGACTTTC.

This clonotype was picked up a small number of times. The V and J genes are TRBV6-5 and TRBJ2-1; D unclear. The germline V gene encodes CDR1 MNHEY and CDR2 SVGAGI. V was pared by 4 bases and J by 1 base, with 8 bases between. This CDR3 spans 14 amino acids. The CDR3 spells CASSWTPSYNEQFF. CDR3 DNA: TGTGCCAGCAGTTGGACCCCATCCTACAATGAGCAGTTCTTC.

The rearrangement links TRBV29-1 to TRBJ2-1; maybe TRBD2 (6 bases). Trimming removed 3 bases from V and 12 bases from J, with 12 bases in between. CDR1 SQVTM and CDR2 ANQGSEA come from the germline V gene. The CDR3 loop spans 11 amino acids. CDR3: CSVEGGLGQFF. CDR3 in DNA: TGCAGCGTTGAGGGGGGTCTAGGGCAGTTCTTC.

This chain connects TRBV7-2 to TRBJ2-5; tentatively, D is TRBD2 (6 bases). The ends were cut back, 6 bases at V and 2 bases at J, with 16 bases in the middle. This CDR3 comprises 15 residues. Germline CDR1 is SGHTA and CDR2 is FQGNSA. CDR3 amino acids: CASSRGTAGQETQYF. Written as DNA, the CDR3 is TGTGCCAGCAGTCGAGGGACGGCGGGGCAAGAGACCCAGTACTTC.

This clonotype showed up just a few times. The rearrangement links TRBV2 to TRBJ2-1, with TRBD1 matching 9 bases. The CDR3 sequence is 14 residues long. V was pared by 6 bases and J by 9 bases, with 9 bases of the junction left unmatched. Germline V lookup: CDR1 SNHLY, CDR2 FYNNEI. In DNA, the CDR3 is TGTGCCAGCAGGCCGGAAACAGGGGGCGGTGAGCAGTTCTTC. It translates to CASRPETGGGEQFF.

The rearrangement joins TRBV7-8 to TRBJ2-2; D gene ambiguous. Germline V lookup: CDR1 SGHVS, CDR2 FQNEAQ. The CDR3 loop spans 16 amino acids. V was pared by 1 base and J by 2 bases, with 11 bases between. The CDR3 protein is CASSLEQLLNTGELFF. The CDR3 coding sequence is TGTGCCAGCAGCTTAGAACAGCTCCTTAACACCGGGGAGCTGTTTTTT.

Here the CDR3 reads CASRAPRGGVNQPQHF. DNA of the CDR3: TGTGCCAGCAGGGCCCCCCGTGGCGGGGTTAATCAGCCCCAGCATTTT. The V call is TRBV28, the J call TRBJ1-5; D not resolved. V was shortened by 6 bases and J by 4 bases, with 19 bases between the two germline ends. This CDR3 spans 16 amino acids. Germline lookup yields CDR1 MDHEN and CDR2 SYDVKM. Full variable domain (rest looked up from reference TRBV28 and TRBJ1-5): DVKVTQSSRYLVKRTGEKVFLECVQDMDHENMFWYRQDPGLGLRLIYFSYDVKMKEKGDIPEGYSVSREKKERFSLILESASTNQTSMYLCASRAPRGGVNQPQHFGDGTRLSIL.

Only a few counts were recorded for this clonotype. This sequence joins TRBV11-2 and TRBJ2-3; TRBD2 matches 13 bases. The V gene end was trimmed by 3 bases and the J gene end by 5 bases; junction bases not matched to a gene: 2. This CDR3 is 15 amino acids long. Germline assignment: CDR1 SGHAT and CDR2 FQNNGV. The CDR3 loop reads CASSLGLAGQDTQYF. The CDR3 region has the DNA TGTGCCAGCAGCTTGGGACTAGCGGGGCAAGATACGCAGTATTTT.

V usage is TRBV3-1 and J usage is TRBJ2-4; 9 positions agree with TRBD1. The ends lost 4 bases at V and 8 bases at J; junction bases unmatched: 6. The germline gives CDR1 LGHDT, CDR2 YNNKEL (reference sequence). The CDR3 is made up of 14 amino acids. CDR3 sequence: CASSPTGGRDIQYF. The CDR3 DNA reads TGTGCCAGCAGCCCCACAGGGGGCAGAGACATTCAGTACTTC.

This clonotype was seen a few times. V usage is TRBV5-1 and J usage is TRBJ2-5; 8 positions agree with TRBD2. From germline, CDR1 is SGHRS and CDR2 YFSETQ. CDR3 length equals 15 residues. Trimming at V came to 4 bases and at J to 2 bases, leaving 7 bases not matched to a gene. The CDR3 DNA follows: TGCGCCAGCAGCCTGTACGGCGGGGGGCAAGAGACCCAGTACTTC. This sequence encodes CASSLYGGGQETQYF.

A few counts support this clonotype. The V call is TRBV20-1, the J call TRBJ1-4; D is perhaps TRBD1 (6 bases). CDR1 is DFQATT and CDR2 is SNEGSKA in the germline V gene (reference sequence). CDR3 length: 14 residues. V was clipped by 6 bases and J by 6 bases, with 17 bases between them. The CDR3 DNA is TGCAGTGCCCCGTTTCAAGGGGGTTATGAAAAACTGTTTTTT. Translated, it gives CSAPFQGGYEKLFF.

This clonotype was observed a handful of times. The J gene is TRBJ1-5, the V gene TRBV6-1; no definite D call. Germline CDR1 reads MNHNS; CDR2 reads SASEGT. V gave up 7 bases and J gave up 0 bases, with 16 bases separating them. There are 16 residues in the CDR3. The CDR3 is CASTLHGTYSNQPQHF. For the CDR3, the DNA is TGTGCCAGCACTCTCCACGGAACTTATAGCAATCAGCCCCAGCATTTT.

The chain joins TRBV10-3 to TRBJ2-4, with 8 bases aligning to TRBD1. The germline V gene encodes CDR1 ENHRY and CDR2 SYGVKD. CDR3 size: 14 residues. V shed 4 bases and J 6 bases; nucleotides not matched to a gene: 5. The CDR3 DNA is TGTGCCATCAGTGGGCAGGGGGCCGGAAACATTCAGTACTTC. Protein product: CAISGQGAGNIQYF.

This clonotype was observed a few times. CDR3 sequence reads: CASSLVPAGYNEQFF. The CDR3 nucleotides read TGCGCCAGCAGCTTGGTCCCAGCGGGGTACAATGAGCAGTTCTTC. The V and J genes are TRBV5-1 and TRBJ2-1; 7 nucleotides agree with TRBD2. Trimming cost V 0 bases and J 4 bases; bases outside gene matches: 4. The CDR3 has 15 amino acids. Germline V gene sequence: CDR1 SGHRS, CDR2 YFSETQ.

As for this clonotype: A clone one base away is much larger, so this may be a read error. V gene TRBV20-1 combines with J gene TRBJ1-5, with no clear D. Germline CDR1 DFQATT, CDR2 SNEGSKA (reference sequence). There are 13 residues in the CDR3. The V and J ends lost 3 bases and 8 bases respectively, with 14 bases between them. In DNA, the CDR3 is TGCAGTGCTAGCTGGCAGGTTAGTAAGCCCCAGCATTTT. This gives the protein CSASWQVSKPQHF.

This clonotype was counted only a few times. The genes are TRBV12-3 or TRBV12-4 and TRBJ1-1; perhaps TRBD1 as D (5 bases). CDR3 length: 14 amino acids. V lost 6 bases, J lost 3 bases, and 14 bases lay in between. The CDR3 DNA is TGTGCCAGCAGGCCCCGGGACGGATACACTGAAGCTTTCTTT. Protein product: CASRPRDGYTEAFF.

The V and J genes are TRBV19 and TRBJ2-1; the D call may be TRBD1 or TRBD2 (5 bases each). The V gene's germline CDR1 is LNHDA and CDR2 SQIVND (reference sequence). V dropped 5 bases and J dropped 10 bases, with 15 bases sitting between them. The CDR3 loop spans 13 amino acids. The CDR3 DNA reads TGTGCCAGTAGTCGTGGGGTAGGGGACGAGCAGTTCTTC. Amino acid sequence: CASSRGVGDEQFF.